This T cell receptor (beta chain) derives from a study of blood T cell repertoires in COVID-19. Study context: Material from acute and convalescent COVID-19 was sourced from the United States, Italy and Spain. The analysed material was cDNA or gDNA that came from T cells, B-cell-depleted T cells, or PBMCs.

Per the authors' pipeline: It was from reference gene primer amplification that nucleated cell counts were estimated. The data were produced by immunoSEQ multiplex PCR, yet TCRdb's version contains in-frame clones alone and is incomplete. V, J and clone size are taken as reported in that table, and D and trimming were inferred from the DNA itself. The profile shows approximately 66,000 clones, roughly 84% of them singletons. The V gene lost 2 bases and the J gene lost 3 bases, with 7 bases spanning the gap. The CDR3 length is 13 residues. The germline V gene encodes CDR1 SEHNR and CDR2 FQNEAQ (reference sequence).

The source is a man aged 50-59 years with active COVID-19. Sample: peripheral blood. This chain uses TRBV7-9 with TRBJ1-1; unclear D gene. DNA for the CDR3: TGTGCCAGCAGCTTAAACGCGGACACTGAAGCTTTCTTT. Amino acid sequence: CASSLNADTEAFF.